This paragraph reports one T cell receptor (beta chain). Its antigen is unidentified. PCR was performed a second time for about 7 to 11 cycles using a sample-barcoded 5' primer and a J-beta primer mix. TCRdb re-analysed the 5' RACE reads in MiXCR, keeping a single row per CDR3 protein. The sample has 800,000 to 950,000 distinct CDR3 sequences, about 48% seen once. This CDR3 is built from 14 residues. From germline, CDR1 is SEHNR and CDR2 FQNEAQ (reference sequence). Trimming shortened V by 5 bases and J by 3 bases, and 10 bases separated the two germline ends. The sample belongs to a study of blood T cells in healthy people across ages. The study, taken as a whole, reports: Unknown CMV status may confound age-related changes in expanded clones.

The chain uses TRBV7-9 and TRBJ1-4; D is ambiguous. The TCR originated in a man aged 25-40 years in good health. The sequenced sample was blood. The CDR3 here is CASSPTEANEKLFF. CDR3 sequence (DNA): TGTGCCAGCAGCCCGACGGAGGCTAATGAAAAACTGTTTTTT.